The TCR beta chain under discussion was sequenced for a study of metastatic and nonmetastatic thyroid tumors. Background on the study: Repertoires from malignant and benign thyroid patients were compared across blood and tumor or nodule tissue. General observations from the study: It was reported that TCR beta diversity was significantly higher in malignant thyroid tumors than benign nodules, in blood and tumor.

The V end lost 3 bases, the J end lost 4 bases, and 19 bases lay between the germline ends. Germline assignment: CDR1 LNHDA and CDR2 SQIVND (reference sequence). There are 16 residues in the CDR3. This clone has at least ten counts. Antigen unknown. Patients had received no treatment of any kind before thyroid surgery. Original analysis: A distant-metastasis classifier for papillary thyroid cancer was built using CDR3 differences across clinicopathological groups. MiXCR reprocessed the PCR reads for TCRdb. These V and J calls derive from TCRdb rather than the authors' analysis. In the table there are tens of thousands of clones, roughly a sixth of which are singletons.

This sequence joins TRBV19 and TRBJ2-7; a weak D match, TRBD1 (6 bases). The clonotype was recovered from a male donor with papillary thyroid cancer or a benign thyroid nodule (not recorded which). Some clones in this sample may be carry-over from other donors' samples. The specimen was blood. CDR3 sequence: CASSIGTGIFTYEQYF. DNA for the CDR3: TGTGCCAGTAGTATCGGAACAGGGATTTTCACGTACGAGCAGTACTTC.